These 30 T cell receptor beta chains were sequenced from one sample in a study of blood T cell repertoires in COVID-19. TCRdb keeps only in-frame clones here, not all; method: immunoSEQ multiplex PCR. This table holds 250,000 to 300,000 clones, around 89% found once. Specimen: PBMCs or T cells enriched from blood (not recorded which). Receptors were obtained from a woman in her sixties in a cohort exposed to, infected with or recovered from COVID-19 (not recorded which).

The chain links TRBV28 to TRBJ2-2; D unclear. CDR1 MDHEN and CDR2 SYDVKM come from the germline V gene. Trimming took off 5 bases at V and 4 bases at J, with 17 bases between the two ends. This CDR3 contains 16 residues. The CDR3 here is CASSQPSSVSTGELFF. For the CDR3, the DNA is TGTGCCAGCAGTCAGCCTTCCAGCGTGAGCACCGGGGAGCTGTTTTTT. Complete variable domain (other parts from reference TRBV28 and TRBJ2-2): DVKVTQSSRYLVKRTGEKVFLECVQDMDHENMFWYRQDPGLGLRLIYFSYDVKMKEKGDIPEGYSVSREKKERFSLILESASTNQTSMYLCASSQPSSVSTGELFFGEGSRLTVL.

CDR3 sequence: CASSPSGHPYGYTF. CDR3 bases: TGTGCCAGCAGCCCCTCGGGACACCCCTATGGCTACACCTTC. V is TRBV3-1 (or the pseudogene TRBV3-2) and J is TRBJ1-2, with D tentatively TRBD1 (6 bases). The CDR3 totals 14 residues. Germline V CDR1 and CDR2: LGHDT, YNNKEL (reference sequence). V was trimmed by 4 bases and J by 4 bases, leaving 13 bases between them.

This clone was detected once. The chain is built from TRBV18 and TRBJ2-1; possible D gene TRBD1, 6 bases. V lost 6 bases, J lost 3 bases, and 15 bases lay in between. Germline V gene lookup returns CDR1 KGHSH and CDR2 LQKENI. The length of the CDR3 is 15 residues. The CDR3 region has the DNA TGTGCCAGCTCGTCTAACAGGGCTAGCTACAATGAGCAGTTCTTC. It specifies CASSSNRASYNEQFF.

This chain uses TRBV7-6 with TRBJ2-3; 13 nucleotides align to TRBD2. Germline V gene lookup returns CDR1 SGHVS and CDR2 FNYEAQ. V was pared by 5 bases and J by 3 bases, with 20 bases of the junction left unmatched. CDR3 length: 21 residues. CDR3 sequence (DNA): TGTGCCAGCAGCCCCGACCGGGGACCTAGACTAGCGGGAGGTTATACAGATACGCAGTATTTT. This sequence encodes CASSPDRGPRLAGGYTDTQYF.

This rearrangement joins TRBV24-1 to TRBJ2-5; TRBD1 agrees at 9 bases. V was clipped by 2 bases and J by 9 bases; unmatched bases: 12. The CDR3 contains 16 residues. Germline V lookup: CDR1 KGHDR, CDR2 SFDVKD. The CDR3 loop reads CATSDSHRGQYGAQYF. The CDR3 DNA reads TGTGCCACCAGTGATTCCCACAGGGGGCAATACGGAGCCCAGTACTTC.

This chain uses TRBV7-2 with TRBJ1-6; D perhaps matches TRBD1 (6 bases). Germline loops: CDR1 SGHTA, CDR2 FQGNSA. V lost 1 base and J 10 bases, leaving 14 bases between the germline ends. The CDR3 extends over 15 amino acids. In DNA form, the CDR3 reads TGTGCCAGCAGCTTAGACAGGGTACTGATCTCACCCCTCCACTTT. This codes for CASSLDRVLISPLHF.

J is TRBJ2-7 and V is TRBV3-1 (or the pseudogene TRBV3-2), with D maybe TRBD1 (5 bases). Trimming took 0 bases from V and 6 from J, leaving 12 bases between them. The CDR3 covers 14 residues. CDR1 LGHDT and CDR2 YNNKEL come from the germline V gene (reference sequence). The CDR3 DNA reads TGTGCCAGCAGCCAAGATTGGAGCAGGGTCGAGCAGTACTTC. Translating gives CASSQDWSRVEQYF.

Only one count was recorded for this clone. The rearrangement links TRBV28 to TRBJ1-6; 7 bases match TRBD1. CDR1 and CDR2 (germline): MDHEN, SYDVKM. Unmatched junction bases numbered 3, after V lost 3 bases and J lost 4 bases. The CDR3 has 15 amino acids. In DNA form, the CDR3 reads TGTGCCAGCAGTTTTTCAGGGGGTTATAATTCACCCCTCCACTTT. Amino acids: CASSFSGGYNSPLHF.

This clone has just a few counts. This chain connects TRBV6-5 to TRBJ1-1, with D uncertain. The CDR3 spans 12 residues. V lost 4 bases to trimming and J lost 8 bases, with 11 bases between them. The germline V gene encodes CDR1 MNHEY and CDR2 SVGAGI. The CDR3 sequence is CASSLPRGEAFF. CDR3 DNA: TGTGCCAGCAGTTTACCCCGAGGGGAAGCTTTCTTT.

The chain is built from TRBV28 and TRBJ2-7; tentatively, D is TRBD2 (5 bases). CDR1 is MDHEN and CDR2 is SYDVKM in the germline V gene. This CDR3 is 16 amino acids long. Trimming cost V 5 bases and J 3 bases, with 20 bases left between them. The CDR3 bases are TGTGCCAGCAGTCCCCTTGCCGGGGAGAGGCGCTACGAGCAGTACTTC. This sequence encodes CASSPLAGERRYEQYF.

For this clone: Other DNA sequences in the sample encode the same CDR3. As DNA, the CDR3 is TGTGCCAGCAGTTCCGGGACAGAAGCTTTCTTT. This codes for CASSSGTEAFF. The rearrangement uses TRBV28 and TRBJ1-1, with D possibly TRBD1 on 6 matching bases. The CDR3 loop spans 11 amino acids. The germline V and J ends were trimmed by 4 bases and 8 bases, with 8 bases remaining between them. CDR1 is MDHEN and CDR2 is SYDVKM in the germline V gene.

The CDR3 spells CASSGRSSGVNTGELFF. CDR3 sequence (DNA): TGTGCCAGCAGTGGCCGGAGCAGCGGGGTGAACACCGGGGAGCTGTTTTTT. The chain recombines TRBV6-7 with TRBJ2-2; 7 bases line up with TRBD2. TRBV6-7 is an open reading frame, and its role is uncertain. The CDR3 consists of 17 residues. The ends lost 5 bases at V and 1 base at J; junction bases unmatched: 10.

The rearrangement links TRBV7-9 to TRBJ2-7; tentative D call: TRBD1 (6 bases). V was shortened by 7 bases and J by 4 bases, with 20 bases between the two germline ends. The CDR3 runs to 15 residues. Germline assignment: CDR1 SEHNR and CDR2 FQNEAQ (reference sequence). The CDR3 coding sequence is TGTGCCAGCAACCGCCTTTCGACAGGCAAATACGAGCAGTACTTC. As protein: CASNRLSTGKYEQYF.

This rearrangement joins TRBV4-1 to TRBJ2-1, with a tentative D call TRBD2 (6 bases). This CDR3 spans 17 amino acids. Germline V CDR1 and CDR2: MGHRA, YSYEKL. The germline V and J ends were trimmed by 1 base and 5 bases, with 18 bases remaining between them. The CDR3 DNA sequence: TGCGCCAGCAGCCAAGGTCGTCTCGGGACTGCGAACAATGAGCAGTTCTTC. Its protein is CASSQGRLGTANNEQFF.

The chain carries TRBV21-1 and TRBJ2-7; whether TRBD2, the table's D call, matches the DNA was not checked. TRBV21-1 is shown as a pseudogene. This CDR3 contains 16 residues. The CDR3 protein is CASSKGNSGSSYEQYF. CDR3 nucleotide sequence: TGTGCCAGCAGCAAAGGAAATAGCGGGAGCTCCTACGAGCAGTACTTC.

V is TRBV7-3 and J is TRBJ1-6, with 9 bases that match TRBD1. V was clipped by 2 bases and J by 7 bases; unmatched bases: 3. Germline lookup yields CDR1 SGHTA and CDR2 FQGTGA. The CDR3 length is 15 residues. In DNA form, the CDR3 reads TGTGCCAGCAGCTTAGACAGGGGGAAAAATTCACCCCTCCACTTT. Encoded protein: CASSLDRGKNSPLHF.

The rearrangement joins TRBV28 to TRBJ2-7; D is perhaps TRBD1 (5 bases). Per the germline V gene, CDR1 is MDHEN and CDR2 is SYDVKM. The V gene lost 4 bases and the J gene lost 2 bases, with 6 bases spanning the gap. The CDR3 is 12 residues long. CDR3 DNA: TGTGCCAGCAGTTCAGGGCCCTACGAGCAGTACTTC. It is translated as CASSSGPYEQYF. The full variable domain, rest sourced from reference TRBV28 and TRBJ2-7, is DVKVTQSSRYLVKRTGEKVFLECVQDMDHENMFWYRQDPGLGLRLIYFSYDVKMKEKGDIPEGYSVSREKKERFSLILESASTNQTSMYLCASSSGPYEQYFGPGTRLTVT.

CDR3 sequence reads: CASRNRETNQPQHF. DNA for the CDR3: TGTGCCAGTAGAAACAGGGAGACGAATCAGCCCCAGCATTTT. The V call is TRBV19, the J call TRBJ1-5; a weak D match, TRBD1 (6 bases). Trimming pared 6 bases from V and 4 bases from J, leaving 13 bases between. Germline CDR1 and CDR2: LNHDA and SQIVND (reference sequence). The CDR3 length is 14 residues.

The chain carries TRBV5-4 and TRBJ2-1; 11 bases map to TRBD2. CDR3 length: 16 residues. With V trimmed by 4 bases and J by 8 bases, 11 bases remained unmatched. The germline CDR1 and CDR2 sequences are SGHNT and YYREEE (reference sequence). CDR3 sequence (DNA): TGTGCCAGCAGCGGCACTAGCGGGAGACGTTTCGATGAGCAGTTCTTC. It codes for CASSGTSGRRFDEQFF.

The rearrangement links TRBV11-2 to TRBJ2-3; D not resolved. The CDR3 runs to 15 residues. V lost 5 bases and J lost 2, with 14 bases in between. The germline V gene has CDR1 SGHAT and CDR2 FQNNGV. This chain's CDR3 is CASSPQGTVTDTQYF. The CDR3 nucleotides are TGTGCCAGCAGCCCCCAAGGCACAGTCACAGATACGCAGTATTTT.

The chain recombines TRBV19 with TRBJ1-2; D perhaps matches TRBD1 (6 bases). Trimming stripped 7 bases from V and 4 bases from J, with 13 bases between. Per germline, CDR1 LNHDA and CDR2 SQIVND (reference sequence). The CDR3 length is 13 residues. As DNA, the CDR3 is TGTGCCAGTATCCAAACAGGGAGCTATGGCTACACCTTC. Amino acid sequence: CASIQTGSYGYTF. The whole variable domain, remainder taken from reference TRBV19 and TRBJ1-2, is DGGITQSPKYLFRKEGQNVTLSCEQNLNHDAMYWYRQDPGQGLRLIYYSQIVNDFQKGDIAEGYSVSREKKESFPLTVTSAQKNPTAFYLCASIQTGSYGYTFGSGTRLTVV.

This chain joins TRBV28 and TRBJ1-1; D is undetermined. The V end was cut by 5 bases, the J end by 3 bases, with 10 bases between. The length of the CDR3 is 13 residues. Germline assignment: CDR1 MDHEN and CDR2 SYDVKM. CDR3 sequence reads: CASSLFIYTEAFF. CDR3 sequence (DNA): TGTGCCAGCAGTCTCTTTATTTACACTGAAGCTTTCTTT.

The chain is built from TRBV2 and TRBJ2-3; D ambiguous. The germline gives CDR1 SNHLY, CDR2 FYNNEI. Trimming removed 8 bases at V and 4 bases at J, with 10 bases between. The CDR3 extends over 12 amino acids. The CDR3 bases are TGTGCCAGCGGCACTATCCCAGATACGCAGTATTTT. It codes for CASGTIPDTQYF. The complete variable domain, with remaining parts taken from reference TRBV2 and TRBJ2-3, reads EPEVTQTPSHQVTQMGQEVILRCVPISNHLYFYWYRQILGQKVEFLVSFYNNEISEKSEIFDDQFSVERPDGSNFTLKIRSTKLEDSAMYFCASGTIPDTQYFGPGTRLTVL.

J is TRBJ1-2 and V is TRBV11-2, with a tentative D call TRBD1 (5 bases). The CDR3 has 14 residues. V gave up 0 bases and J gave up 3 bases, with 8 bases separating them. Germline CDR1 reads SGHAT; CDR2 reads FQNNGV. CDR3 coding DNA: TGTGCCAGCAGCTTAGATGGGGGGTACTATGGCTACACCTTC. Translated, it gives CASSLDGGYYGYTF.

The J gene is TRBJ2-3, the V gene TRBV4-2; 12 nucleotides match TRBD2. The CDR3 length is 16 residues. J was trimmed by 6 bases and V by 4 bases; bases with no gene match: 8. Germline CDR1 reads LGHNA; CDR2 reads YNFKEQ. The CDR3: CASSRRLAGDGDTQYF. The CDR3 coding sequence is TGTGCCAGCAGCCGCCGACTAGCGGGAGATGGGGATACGCAGTATTTT.

The chain has TRBV18 and TRBJ1-2; possibly TRBD1 for D (6 bases). The germline V and J ends were trimmed by 3 bases and 6 bases, with 11 bases remaining between them. Germline V gene lookup returns CDR1 KGHSH and CDR2 LQKENI. There are 13 residues in the CDR3. CDR3 amino acids: CASSPRTEDGYTF. CDR3 coding DNA: TGTGCCAGCTCACCCAGGACAGAAGATGGCTACACCTTC.

This chain links TRBV28 with TRBJ2-1; the D gene is possibly TRBD2 (5 bases). Trimming pared 7 bases from V and 1 base from J, leaving 8 bases between. This CDR3 comprises 13 residues. CDR1 is MDHEN and CDR2 is SYDVKM in the germline V gene. CDR3 amino acids: CASKRRSYNEQFF. Here the CDR3 DNA reads TGTGCCAGCAAGAGGAGGTCCTACAATGAGCAGTTCTTC.

V is TRBV4-3 and J is TRBJ2-3, with a tentative D call TRBD2 (6 bases). Germline CDR1 LGHNA, CDR2 YSLEER. The CDR3 is 17 amino acids. V was trimmed by 0 bases and J by 3 bases, leaving 16 bases between them. The CDR3 here is CASSQDGPYRGTDTQYF. DNA for the CDR3: TGCGCCAGCAGCCAAGATGGGCCTTACCGGGGGACAGATACGCAGTATTTT.

In its sample, this clone was seen once. The V gene is TRBV10-3, the J gene TRBJ1-1; 9 nucleotides match TRBD1. Germline CDR1 is ENHRY and CDR2 is SYGVKD. The CDR3 is 13 amino acids. J lost 9 bases, V lost 0 bases, and 2 bases had no gene match. The CDR3 is CAISESGTGKAFF. In nucleotides, the CDR3 is TGTGCCATCAGTGAGTCTGGGACAGGGAAAGCTTTCTTT.

The CDR3: CASSHYFGNEQYF. The CDR3 region has the DNA TGTGCCAGTAGCCATTATTTCGGGAACGAGCAGTACTTC. This rearrangement joins TRBV19 to TRBJ2-7, with D perhaps TRBD2 (5 bases). This CDR3 region has 13 residues. Germline V gene sequence: CDR1 LNHDA, CDR2 SQIVND (reference sequence). V dropped 6 bases and J dropped 5 bases, with 14 bases sitting between them.